This TCR beta chain derives from a study of T cells in Graves' hyperthyroidism and ophthalmopathy. Points from the study as a whole: Onset of ophthalmopathy came a median 6.5 months after the model predicted it.

This clonotype showed up many times. What it binds is not known. There were TCR beta CDR3 regions amplified from RNA transcripts. RT-PCR in the first round (using the HTBI primer set) targeted the TCR CDR3. Each CDR3 protein is one row after TCRdb ran MiXCR on the multiplex PCR reads. The repertoire holds about 200,000 distinct CDR3 sequences, with about 15% as singletons. Germline-derived CDR1 and CDR2 are DFQATT and SNEGSKA (reference sequence). The CDR3 contains 15 residues. J was trimmed by 4 bases and V by 6 bases; bases with no gene match: 12. It was considered stable Graves' hyperthyroidism when ophthalmopathy did not progress within 18 months. PBMCs were obtained from under 13 ml fresh peripheral blood.

The TCR comes from a woman between 45 and 65 years old with Graves' hyperthyroidism. Sample: blood. This chain links TRBV20-1 with TRBJ1-5, with 7 bases lining up with TRBD1. CDR3 protein: CSAITGTDVNQPQHF. Here the CDR3 DNA reads TGCAGTGCAATCACCGGGACAGACGTAAATCAGCCCCAGCATTTT.